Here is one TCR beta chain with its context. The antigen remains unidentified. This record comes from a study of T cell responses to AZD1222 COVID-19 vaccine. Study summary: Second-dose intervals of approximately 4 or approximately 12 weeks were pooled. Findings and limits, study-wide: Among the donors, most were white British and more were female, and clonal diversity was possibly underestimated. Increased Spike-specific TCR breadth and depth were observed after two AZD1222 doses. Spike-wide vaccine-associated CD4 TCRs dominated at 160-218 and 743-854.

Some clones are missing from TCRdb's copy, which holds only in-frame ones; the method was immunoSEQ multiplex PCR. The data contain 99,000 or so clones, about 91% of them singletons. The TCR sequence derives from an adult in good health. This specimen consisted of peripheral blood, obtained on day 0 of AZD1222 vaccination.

The CDR3 DNA is TGTGCCAGCAGTGAACTATCAGGGGGGAACACTGAAGCTTTCTTT. Its protein is CASSELSGGNTEAFF. The V gene is TRBV6-1, the J gene TRBJ1-1, with 7 bases identical to TRBD1. Per the germline V gene, CDR1 is MNHNS and CDR2 is SASEGT. The trim removed 2 bases at V and 1 base at J, leaving 4 bases unmatched. This CDR3 contains 15 residues.